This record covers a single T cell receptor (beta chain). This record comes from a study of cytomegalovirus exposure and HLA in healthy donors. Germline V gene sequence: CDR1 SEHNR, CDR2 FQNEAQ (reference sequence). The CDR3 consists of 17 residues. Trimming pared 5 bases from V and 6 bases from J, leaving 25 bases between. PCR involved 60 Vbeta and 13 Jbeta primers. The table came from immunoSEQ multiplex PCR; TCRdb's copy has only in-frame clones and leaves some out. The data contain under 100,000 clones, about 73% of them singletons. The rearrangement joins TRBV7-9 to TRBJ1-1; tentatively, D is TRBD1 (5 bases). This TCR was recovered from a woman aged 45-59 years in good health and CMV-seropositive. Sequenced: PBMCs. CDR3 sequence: CASSPLGQTSRDPEAFF. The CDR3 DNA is TGTGCCAGCAGCCCACTAGGACAAACTTCGCGGGACCCTGAAGCTTTCTTT.